This TCR beta chain was observed in a study of blood T cell repertoires in COVID-19. Study summary: The United States, Italy and Spain provided the acute and convalescent COVID-19 samples.

The CDR3 runs to 16 residues. Looked up from germline, CDR1 is SGHDT and CDR2 is YYEEEE. Trimming took off 0 bases at V and 5 bases at J, with 16 bases between the two ends. As handled by the study authors: Amplification of reference gene primers provided the estimated nucleated cell counts. Some clones are missing from TCRdb's copy, which holds only in-frame ones; the method was immunoSEQ multiplex PCR. V and J calls plus clone size are reproduced from that table; the DNA served to infer D and trimming. Of about 100,000 clones listed, 75% to 90% are singletons. This sequence originates from an elderly woman with acute or convalescent COVID-19. The gene calls are TRBV5-6 and TRBJ2-3, with D hard to call. The source material was peripheral blood. CDR3 bases: TGTGCCAGCAGCTTGGGGCGCGGATCCCCCGGAGATACGCAGTATTTT. This codes for CASSLGRGSPGDTQYF.